The sequence of this T cell receptor (beta chain) was determined in a study of cytomegalovirus exposure and HLA in healthy donors. Measured with immunoSEQ multiplex PCR; TCRdb has only the in-frame clones, and not every one. The table records roughly 150,000 clones, approximately 87% of them present only once. Sequencing was carried out using PBMCs. This clonotype was sampled from a woman aged 25 to 39 in good health and CMV-seronegative.

The CDR3 region has the DNA TGTGCCAGCTGCAGCGGGGCGCTGGGGGCCAACGTCCTGACTTTC. Protein sequence: CASCSGALGANVLTF. The rearrangement uses TRBV9 and TRBJ2-6; 7 bases map to TRBD2. Losses at the gene ends were 7 bases for V and 4 bases for J; bases not matched to a gene: 8. This CDR3 has 15 residues. Germline V CDR1 and CDR2: SGDLS, YYNGEE.